These 10 T cell receptor beta chains were sequenced from one sample in a study of CD8 T cells in Susac syndrome (dated by TCRdb to the late 2010s). The library came from the immunoSEQ multiplex PCR assay. RNA was extracted using the RNeasy kit, and roughly 0.5 to 1 microgram was reverse transcribed with random hexamers. TCRdb reprocessing: public reads trimmed at Q25 with fastp, clones called with MiXCR, in-frame beta chains kept. Under each unique CDR3 protein, matching rows form one entry showing the most common genes and DNA. Within this sample are 250,000 to 300,000 distinct CDR3 sequences, with about 82% of them counted one time only. The ten largest clones represent around 0.2% of the sample. Sequenced input: CD8+ T cells from PBMCs. The receptors derive from a human donor with multiple sclerosis.

This rearrangement joins TRBV27 to TRBJ2-5; 13 positions agree with TRBD2. With V trimmed by 4 bases and J by 4 bases, 9 bases remained unmatched. The germline V gene has CDR1 MNHEY and CDR2 SMNVEV (reference sequence). The CDR3 consists of 17 residues. CDR3 in amino acids: CASSSPKGLAGLETQYF. CDR3 nucleotides: TGTGCCAGCAGTTCCCCGAAGGGACTAGCGGGGCTAGAGACCCAGTACTTC.

J is TRBJ2-3 and V is TRBV7-9; 7 positions match TRBD1. This CDR3 contains 14 residues. Per germline, CDR1 SEHNR and CDR2 FQNEAQ (reference sequence). The ends lost 5 bases at V and 2 bases at J; junction bases unmatched: 4. The CDR3: CASSVGQPTDTQYF. CDR3 nucleotides: TGTGCCAGCAGCGTGGGACAGCCCACAGATACGCAGTATTTT.

The genes are TRBV12-3 or TRBV12-4 and TRBJ2-7, with 8 nucleotides matching TRBD2. The CDR3 consists of 14 residues. V lost 3 bases to trimming and J lost 4 bases; unmatched junction nucleotides: 5. The CDR3 loop reads CASSFGASGYEQYF. The CDR3 DNA follows: TGTGCCAGCAGTTTCGGTGCTAGCGGGTACGAGCAGTACTTC.

The chain is built from TRBV4-3 and TRBJ2-6; 9 bases agree with TRBD1. J was trimmed by 9 bases and V by 1 base; bases with no gene match: 4. The CDR3 is 15 amino acids. Germline assignment: CDR1 LGHNA and CDR2 YSLEER. CDR3 in amino acids: CASSQGQGVGNVLTF. CDR3 DNA sequence: TGCGCCAGCAGCCAAGGACAGGGGGTCGGCAACGTCCTGACTTTC.

The chain has TRBV27 and TRBJ2-3; D is ambiguous. CDR3 length: 17 residues. Trimming shortened V by 5 bases and J by 2 bases, and 20 bases separated the two germline ends. Germline CDR1 and CDR2: MNHEY and SMNVEV (reference sequence). The CDR3 protein is CASSPIASLLITDTQYF. As DNA, the CDR3 is TGTGCCAGCAGTCCTATTGCCTCTCTATTAATCACAGATACGCAGTATTTT.

This clonotype was seen only a few times. The CDR3 region has the DNA TGTGCCAGCAGCCAAGCAACGGGGGGGACCGGGGAGCTGTTTTTT. Translated: CASSQATGGTGELFF. This chain connects TRBV4-2 to TRBJ2-2, with 8 bases that match TRBD2. CDR1 and CDR2 (germline): LGHNA, YNFKEQ. Trimming removed 1 base from V and 5 bases from J; junction bases left unmatched: 3. CDR3 length: 15 amino acids.

This chain joins TRBV14 and TRBJ2-2, with 10 bases that match TRBD2. This CDR3 comprises 17 residues. V lost 2 bases and J lost 4; bases outside the gene matches: 7. Germline lookup yields CDR1 SGHDN and CDR2 FVKESK. The CDR3 DNA follows: TGTGCCAGCAGCCAAACCCCGGGACTAGCGCCCACCGGGGAGCTGTTTTTT. It codes for CASSQTPGLAPTGELFF. Supplemented by reference TRBV14 and TRBJ2-2, the full variable domain reads EAGVTQFPSHSVIEKGQTVTLRCDPISGHDNLYWYRRVMGKEIKFLLHFVKESKQDESGMPNNRFLAERTGGTYSTLKVQPAELEDSGVYFCASSQTPGLAPTGELFFGEGSRLTVL.

The genes are TRBV6-5 and TRBJ2-1; weak D call: TRBD2 (6 bases). CDR3 length: 13 residues. Germline lookup yields CDR1 MNHEY and CDR2 SVGAGI. V lost 5 bases to trimming and J lost 9 bases, with 14 bases between them. The CDR3 DNA sequence: TGTGCCAGCAGTGCGGGACTCAGATTTGAGCAGTTCTTC. Its translation is CASSAGLRFEQFF.

The V gene is TRBV6-2 or TRBV6-3, the J gene TRBJ1-5; 10 bases are a match to TRBD1. Germline V gene data show CDR1 as MNHEY and CDR2 as SVGEGT. This CDR3 spans 19 amino acids. The junction had 16 bases not matched to a gene; V was cut back by 1 base and J by 7 bases. CDR3 coding DNA: TGTGCCAGCAGTTACTGGACAAGGGACAGGGGCAGGAGAGGGCAGCCCCAGCATTTT. Protein sequence: CASSYWTRDRGRRGQPQHF.

This chain uses TRBV29-1 with TRBJ2-5; D possibly uses TRBD1 or TRBD2 (5 bases each). There are 15 residues in the CDR3. Deletions cut 5 bases from V and 5 bases from J, with 21 bases between. Looked up from germline, CDR1 is SQVTM and CDR2 is ANQGSEA. As DNA, the CDR3 is TGCAGCGTTTCGGGCGGAGGTGGGGCCCACGAGACCCAGTACTTC. This gives the protein CSVSGGGGAHETQYF.